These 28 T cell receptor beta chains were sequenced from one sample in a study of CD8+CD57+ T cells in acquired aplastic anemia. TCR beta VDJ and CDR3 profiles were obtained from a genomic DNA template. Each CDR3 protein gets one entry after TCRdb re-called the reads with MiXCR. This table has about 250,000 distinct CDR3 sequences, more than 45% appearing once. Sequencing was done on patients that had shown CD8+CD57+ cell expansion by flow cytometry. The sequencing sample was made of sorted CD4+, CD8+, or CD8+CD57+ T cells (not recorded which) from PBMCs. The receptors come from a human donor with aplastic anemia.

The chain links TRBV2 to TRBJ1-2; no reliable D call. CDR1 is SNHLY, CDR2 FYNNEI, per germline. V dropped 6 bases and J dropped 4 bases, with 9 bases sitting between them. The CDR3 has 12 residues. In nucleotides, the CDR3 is TGTGCCAGCAGGACCCCACCCTATGGCTACACCTTC. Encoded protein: CASRTPPYGYTF.

CDR3 bases: TGTGCCAGCAGCTCACGGCCGGGACAGGGTAATGAGCAGTTCTTC. Translated: CASSSRPGQGNEQFF. The chain employs TRBV7-9 and TRBJ2-1; 9 positions match TRBD1. The CDR3 consists of 15 residues. The germline V gene has CDR1 SEHNR and CDR2 FQNEAQ (reference sequence). V lost 4 bases and J lost 7; bases outside the gene matches: 8.

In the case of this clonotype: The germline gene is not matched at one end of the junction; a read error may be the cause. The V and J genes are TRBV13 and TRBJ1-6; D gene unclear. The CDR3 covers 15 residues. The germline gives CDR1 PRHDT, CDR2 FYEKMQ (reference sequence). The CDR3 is CASSLDGSTNSPPHF. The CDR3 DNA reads TGTGCCAGCAGCTTAGACGGCAGTACCAATTCACCCCCCCACTTT.

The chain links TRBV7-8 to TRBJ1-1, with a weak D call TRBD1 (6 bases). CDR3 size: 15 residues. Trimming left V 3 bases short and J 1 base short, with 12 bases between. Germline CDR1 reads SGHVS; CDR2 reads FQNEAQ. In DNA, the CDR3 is TGTGCCAGCAGCTTCCAACAGGGTGCGAACACTGAAGCTTTCTTT. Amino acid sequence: CASSFQQGANTEAFF.

The CDR3 loop is CASSLYGENYGYTF. The DNA of the CDR3 is TGTGCCAGCAGCTTGTACGGGGAGAACTATGGCTACACCTTC. The V call is TRBV7-2, the J call TRBJ1-2, with D unresolved. There are 14 residues in the CDR3. Per the germline V gene, CDR1 is SGHTA and CDR2 is FQGNSA. Trimming left V 3 bases short and J 2 bases short, with 10 bases between.

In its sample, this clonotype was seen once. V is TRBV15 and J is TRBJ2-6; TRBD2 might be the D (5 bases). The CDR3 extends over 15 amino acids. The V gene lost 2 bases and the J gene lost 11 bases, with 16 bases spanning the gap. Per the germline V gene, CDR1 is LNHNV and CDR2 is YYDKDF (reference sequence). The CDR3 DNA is TGTGCCACCAGCAGACGGGGTGCAGGTGCCTACGTCCTGACTTTC. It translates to CATSRRGAGAYVLTF.

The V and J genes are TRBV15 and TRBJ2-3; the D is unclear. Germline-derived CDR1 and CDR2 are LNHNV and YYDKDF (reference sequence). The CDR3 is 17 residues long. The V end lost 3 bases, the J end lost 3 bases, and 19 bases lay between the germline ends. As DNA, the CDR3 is TGTGCCACCAGCAGGCCCCGCTTTGCCGGGTCAACAGATACGCAGTATTTT. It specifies CATSRPRFAGSTDTQYF.

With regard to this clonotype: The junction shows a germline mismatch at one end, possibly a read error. For the CDR3, the DNA is TGTGCCAGCAGCGTAGCCGGGACAGGGGGCACAGATACGCAGTATTTT. It translates to CASSVAGTGGTDTQYF. The chain is built from TRBV7-9 and TRBJ2-3; 10 bases fit TRBD1. The germline V gene has CDR1 SEHNR and CDR2 FQNEAQ (reference sequence). The CDR3 loop spans 16 amino acids.

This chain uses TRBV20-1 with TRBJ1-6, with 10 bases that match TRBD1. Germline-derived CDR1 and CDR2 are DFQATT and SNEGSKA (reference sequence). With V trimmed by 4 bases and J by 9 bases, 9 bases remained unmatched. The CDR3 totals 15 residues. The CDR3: CSATSGTGEGSPLHF. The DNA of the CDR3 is TGCAGTGCTACGTCCGGGACAGGGGAAGGTTCACCCCTCCACTTT.

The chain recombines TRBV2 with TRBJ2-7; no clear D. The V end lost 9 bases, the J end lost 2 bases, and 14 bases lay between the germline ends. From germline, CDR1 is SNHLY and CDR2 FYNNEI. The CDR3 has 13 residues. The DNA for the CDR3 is TGTGCCAGTGGGGAATCTCGGGCCTACGAGCAGTACTTC. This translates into CASGESRAYEQYF.

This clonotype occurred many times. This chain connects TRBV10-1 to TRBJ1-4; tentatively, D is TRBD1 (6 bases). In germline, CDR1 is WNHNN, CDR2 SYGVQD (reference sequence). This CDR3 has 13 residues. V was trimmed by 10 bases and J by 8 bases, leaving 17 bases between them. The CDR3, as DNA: TGCGCCACGAGGGGGGGTATTGGCGAAAAACTGTTTTTT. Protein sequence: CATRGGIGEKLFF.

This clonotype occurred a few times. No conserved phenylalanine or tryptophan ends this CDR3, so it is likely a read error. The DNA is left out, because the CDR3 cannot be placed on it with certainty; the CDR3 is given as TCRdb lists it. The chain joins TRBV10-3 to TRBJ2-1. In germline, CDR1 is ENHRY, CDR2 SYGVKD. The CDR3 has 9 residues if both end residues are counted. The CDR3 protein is CAISEWTNV.

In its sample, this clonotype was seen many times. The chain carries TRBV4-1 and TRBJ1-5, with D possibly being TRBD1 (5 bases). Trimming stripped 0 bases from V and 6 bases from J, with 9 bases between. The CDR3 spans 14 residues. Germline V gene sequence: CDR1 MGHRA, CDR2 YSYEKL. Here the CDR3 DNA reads TGCGCCAGCAGCCAAGACCAGGGTCTTCAGCCCCAGCATTTT. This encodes CASSQDQGLQPQHF.

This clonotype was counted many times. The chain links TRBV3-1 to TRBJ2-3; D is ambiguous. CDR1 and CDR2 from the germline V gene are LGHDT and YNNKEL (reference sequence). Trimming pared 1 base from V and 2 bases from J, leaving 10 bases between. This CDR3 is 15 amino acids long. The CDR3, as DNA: TGTGCCAGCAGCCAAGCGGTGCAGAACACAGATACGCAGTATTTT. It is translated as CASSQAVQNTDTQYF.

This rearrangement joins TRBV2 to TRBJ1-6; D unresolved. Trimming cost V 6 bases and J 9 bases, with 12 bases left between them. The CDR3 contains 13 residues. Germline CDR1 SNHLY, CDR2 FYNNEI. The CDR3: CASREESRSPLHF. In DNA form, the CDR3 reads TGTGCCAGCAGGGAGGAATCGCGTTCACCCCTCCACTTT.

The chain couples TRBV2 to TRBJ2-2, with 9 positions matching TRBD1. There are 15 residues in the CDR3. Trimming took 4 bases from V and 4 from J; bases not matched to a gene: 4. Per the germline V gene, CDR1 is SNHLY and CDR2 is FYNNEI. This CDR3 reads CASSGDRVLTGELFF. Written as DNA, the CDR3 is TGTGCCAGCAGTGGGGACAGGGTCCTCACCGGGGAGCTGTTTTTT.

The DNA of the CDR3 is TGTGCCAGCAGACAAACCGGGCGGCCCAACACTGAAGCTTTCTTT. The encoded protein is CASRQTGRPNTEAFF. V and J are TRBV5-6 and TRBJ1-1; D is uncertain. CDR1 and CDR2 (germline): SGHDT, YYEEEE. The CDR3 has 15 residues. V gave up 5 bases and J gave up 2 bases, with 16 bases separating them. Full variable domain (rest looked up from reference TRBV5-6 and TRBJ1-1): DAGVTQSPTHLIKTRGQQVTLRCSPKSGHDTVSWYQQALGQGPQFIFQYYEEEERQRGNFPDRFSGHQFPNYSSELNVNALLLGDSALYLCASRQTGRPNTEAFFGQGTRLTVV.

In nucleotides, the CDR3 is TGCGCCAGCAGTAACGTCGGACAGGGTAAAAGTTCCTACGAGCAGTACGTC. It codes for CASSNVGQGKSSYEQYV. The chain is built from TRBV10-1 and TRBJ2-7; 8 bases are a match to TRBD1. Unmatched junction bases numbered 13, after V lost 5 bases and J lost 1 base. The CDR3 spans 17 residues. Germline V gene lookup returns CDR1 WNHNN and CDR2 SYGVQD (reference sequence).

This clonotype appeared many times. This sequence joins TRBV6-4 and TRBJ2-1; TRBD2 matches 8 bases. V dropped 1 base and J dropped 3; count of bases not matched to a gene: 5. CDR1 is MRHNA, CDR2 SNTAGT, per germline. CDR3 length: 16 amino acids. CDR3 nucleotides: TGTGCCAGCAGTGACTTGTGGACTAGCTTCTACAATGAGCAGTTCTTC. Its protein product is CASSDLWTSFYNEQFF.

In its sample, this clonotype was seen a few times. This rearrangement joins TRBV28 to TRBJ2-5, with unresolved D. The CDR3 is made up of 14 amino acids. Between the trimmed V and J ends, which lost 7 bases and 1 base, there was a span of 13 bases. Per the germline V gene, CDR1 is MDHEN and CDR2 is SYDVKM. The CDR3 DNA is TGTGCCAGCACCCCTGGTGGAAGCCAAGAGACCCAGTACTTC. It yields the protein CASTPGGSQETQYF.

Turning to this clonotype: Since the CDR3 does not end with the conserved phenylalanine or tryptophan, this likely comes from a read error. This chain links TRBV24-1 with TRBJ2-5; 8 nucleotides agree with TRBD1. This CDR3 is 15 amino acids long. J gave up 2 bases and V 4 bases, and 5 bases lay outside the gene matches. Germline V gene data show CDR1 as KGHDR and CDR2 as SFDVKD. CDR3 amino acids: CATSDLGTGQETQYL. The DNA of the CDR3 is TGTGCCACCAGTGACCTAGGGACAGGTCAAGAGACCCAGTACCTC.

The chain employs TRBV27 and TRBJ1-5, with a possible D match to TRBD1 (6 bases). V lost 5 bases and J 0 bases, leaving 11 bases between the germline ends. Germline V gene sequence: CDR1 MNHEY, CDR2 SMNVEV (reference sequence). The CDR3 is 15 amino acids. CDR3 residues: CASSETGYSNQPQHF. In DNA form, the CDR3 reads TGTGCCAGCAGTGAAACAGGGTATAGCAATCAGCCCCAGCATTTT.

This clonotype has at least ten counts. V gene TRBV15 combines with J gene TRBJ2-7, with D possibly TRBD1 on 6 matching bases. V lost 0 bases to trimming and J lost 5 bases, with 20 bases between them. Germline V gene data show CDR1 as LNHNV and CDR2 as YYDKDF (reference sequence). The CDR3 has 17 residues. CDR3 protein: CATSRDPQGIPKDEQYF. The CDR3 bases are TGTGCCACCAGCAGAGATCCTCAGGGGATCCCTAAGGACGAGCAGTACTTC.

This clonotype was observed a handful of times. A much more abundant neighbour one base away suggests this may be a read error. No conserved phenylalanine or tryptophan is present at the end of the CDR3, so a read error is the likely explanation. CDR3 amino acids: CASSTTSGKYNEQFL. In DNA, the CDR3 is TGTGCCAGCAGCACAACTAGCGGTAAATACAATGAGCAGTTCCTC. The rearrangement links TRBV7-3 to TRBJ2-1, with 8 bases identical to TRBD2. After removal of 5 bases from V and 4 bases from J, the junction contained 7 bases not matched to a gene. The CDR3 runs to 15 residues. Germline lookup yields CDR1 SGHTA and CDR2 FQGTGA.

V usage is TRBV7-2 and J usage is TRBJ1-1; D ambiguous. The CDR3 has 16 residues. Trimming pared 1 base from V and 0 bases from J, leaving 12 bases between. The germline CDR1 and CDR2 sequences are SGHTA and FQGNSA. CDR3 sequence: CASSLVAAQMNTEAFF. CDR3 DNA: TGTGCCAGCAGCTTAGTTGCGGCACAGATGAACACTGAAGCTTTCTTT. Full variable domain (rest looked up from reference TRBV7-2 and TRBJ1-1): GAGVSQSPSNKVTEKGKDVELRCDPISGHTALYWYRQSLGQGLEFLIYFQGNSAPDKSGLPSDRFSAERTGGSVSTLTIQRTQQEDSAVYLCASSLVAAQMNTEAFFGQGTRLTVV.

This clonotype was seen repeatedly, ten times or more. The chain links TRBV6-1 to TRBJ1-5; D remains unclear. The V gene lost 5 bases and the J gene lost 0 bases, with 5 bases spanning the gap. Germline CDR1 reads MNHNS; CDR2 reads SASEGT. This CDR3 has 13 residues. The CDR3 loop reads CASSSFSNQPQHF. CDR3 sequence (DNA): TGTGCCAGCAGTTCCTTTAGCAATCAGCCCCAGCATTTT.

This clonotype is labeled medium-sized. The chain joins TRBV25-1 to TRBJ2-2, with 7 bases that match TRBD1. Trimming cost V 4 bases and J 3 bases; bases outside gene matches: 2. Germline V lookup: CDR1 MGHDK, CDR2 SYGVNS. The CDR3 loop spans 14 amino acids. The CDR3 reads CASSVGQDTGELFF. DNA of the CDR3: TGTGCCAGCAGTGTAGGACAGGACACCGGGGAGCTGTTTTTT. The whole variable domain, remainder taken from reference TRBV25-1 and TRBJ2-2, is EADIYQTPRYLVIGTGKKITLECSQTMGHDKMYWYQQDPGMELHLIHYSYGVNSTEKGDLSSESTVSRIRTEHFPLTLESARPSHTSQYLCASSVGQDTGELFFGEGSRLTVL.

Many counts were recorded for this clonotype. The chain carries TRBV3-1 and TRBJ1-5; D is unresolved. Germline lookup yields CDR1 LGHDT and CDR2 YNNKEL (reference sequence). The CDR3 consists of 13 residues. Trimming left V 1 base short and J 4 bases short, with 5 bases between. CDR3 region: CASSQGGNQPQHF. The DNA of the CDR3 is TGTGCCAGCAGCCAAGGTGGTAATCAGCCCCAGCATTTT. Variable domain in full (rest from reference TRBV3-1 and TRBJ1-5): DTAVSQTPKYLVTQMGNDKSIKCEQNLGHDTMYWYKQDSKKFLKIMFSYNNKELIINETVPNRFSPKSPDKAHLNLHINSLELGDSAVYFCASSQGGNQPQHFGDGTRLSIL.